This T cell receptor beta chain was sequenced in a study of shared clonotypes between healthy human individuals (dated by TCRdb to the early 2020s). For context, the study as a whole: A few men and two women, aged 18 to 49 years, made up the cohort. For each donor, CD4 naive and CD4 memory were each run on three plates, CD8 naive on two plates, and CD8 memory on one plate. The study deeply sequenced blood TCR repertoires of five healthy adults to estimate repertoire size and the extent of clonotype sharing between individuals. Different laboratories and diverse techniques were used to prepare libraries and sequence TCR repertoires, to increase sequencing depth and limit assay-specific biases. Per donor, leukapheresis produced somewhere between about 0.9 and 9 billion PBMCs.

The donors were healthy, HIV-negative adults with no recently reported acute infections or vaccinations. All donors were Caucasian adults living in Nashville, Tennessee, USA. CD4+ T cells were enriched by magnetic negative selection, after which naive cells were positively selected on CD45RA and the negative fraction was taken as the memory subset. After blood collection by leukapheresis, PBMCs were isolated using Ficoll-Histopaque density gradient centrifugation and then cryopreserved in the vapor phase of liquid nitrogen. Analytical flow cytometry was used to check the purity and quantity of every magnetically sorted T cell population. Genomic DNA was isolated from each sorted fraction and quantified by UV absorbance on a Nanodrop 2000c. Beyond this particular receptor, the publication reports: Compared with non-shared clonotypes, the clonotypes found in all four sorted-subset donors had higher generation probabilities. The small number of donors limited the genetic and exposure-history diversity represented. Larger estimated clonotype richness was generally found for naive subsets than for memory subsets. Pairwise subsampling indicated that sequencing depth was expected to affect the degree of clonotype sharing among donors. Sharing across a few donors was observed for about 5% of naive CD4, over 3% of naive CD8, 2.3% of memory CD4, and 0.4% of memory CD8 clonotypes. Sampling was restricted to blood, and TCR repertoires in tissue are likely to differ from TCR repertoires in blood. Even with the large sequencing depth, rarefaction of the sorted-subset datasets indicated that sequencing was incomplete.

The germline V gene sets CDR1 to SQVTM and CDR2 to ANQGSEA. The CDR3 runs 12 residues from the cysteine to the phenylalanine. Solely the CDR3 DNA is kept, with 36 bases framed from the first base. Trimming at the junction amounts to 7 bases on V and 4 bases on J, and the germline ends lie 14 bases apart. TCR CDR3 regions were amplified from genomic DNA by multiplex PCR using the deep immunoSEQ assay. Extracted genomic DNA from each cell subset was distributed evenly across all wells of several immunoSEQ 96-well plates, and each plate was treated as a replicate. For sorted subsets, about 210 ng of genomic DNA, equivalent to roughly 30,000 T cell genomes, went into each replicate PCR. Purified libraries were quantified with a Qubit 3.0 fluorometer, sized on a Bioanalyzer 2100, and re-quantified with the KAPA Library Quantification kit. Every immunoSEQ 96-well plate was sequenced on a separate single-read 150-cycle Illumina NextSeq 550 flow cell. Under the source paper's analysis protocol: Because the immunoSEQ output held only junctional sequences and lacked quality scores, the filtering could not match the filtering applied to full-length reads. To assign V/J genes and CDR3, sequences were annotated against IMGT germline references using PyIR, a Python wrapper for IgBLAST v1.9. Any read was removed if the V/J assignment was weak (E-value above 1e-6), the CDR3 was missing, or the read contained stop codons, out-of-frame junctions, or ambiguous translated residues. A V3J clonotype was defined by an identical inferred V gene, J gene, and CDR3 amino acid sequence. Percentage overlap between repertoires was calculated by dividing the number of shared unique clonotypes by the size of the smaller repertoire. Repertoire richness was assessed with RTK rarefaction, the Chao1 estimator, and Recon v2.1 estimates of unobserved clonotypes. Generation probabilities for all TCRbeta clonotypes obtained by the gDNA method from four donors were computed using OLGA. TCRdb carries this immuneACCESS record with in-frame sequences only. Its versions omit some clonotypes, under half of them owing to an unresolved V gene in the studies checked, with the rest unexplained. The V and J calls and clone size are taken from that table; D and trimming were inferred from the DNA. This sample holds some 2,500,000 clones; under 95% were observed only once. Together, the top ten hold around 0.38% of the sample.

Comments on this clone: Its antigen target is currently unknown. One base away there is no much larger clone; base qualities are not given.

Rearrangement joined TRBV29-1 to TRBJ2-7, with a tentative D call of TRBD1 or TRBD2, each matching 6 bases. The sequencing sample was made of naive CD4+ T cells from PBMCs. Read against the paper, the sample's cell subset or site label means: CD45RA+ positively selected. This clonotype was sampled from a young man in good health. Some clones in this sample may be carry-over from other donors' samples. CDR3 loop: CSGGPSEYEQYF. The nucleotide sequence is TGCAGCGGGGGGCCTAGCGAGTACGAGCAGTACTTC.